This entry is about one TCR beta chain. Its antigen remains undetermined. No much larger clone is present one base from it, and per-base qualities are unavailable. The data derive from a study of cytomegalovirus exposure and HLA in healthy donors (dated by TCRdb to the late 2010s). For context, the study as a whole: An earlier analysis of several hundred of the donors reported about 290 Gb of sequence data and 117 million unique TCR beta sequences from around 200 million T cells. All discovery cohort repertoires had been generated using a single sequencing platform. Donor age, sex, ethnicity and CMV serostatus were collected together with the repertoire data. Roughly 300 gigabases of sequencing data and around 80 million unique TCR sequences made up an early release that covered around 640 HLA-typed donors. Rather than drawing on any new phenotypic data, the later analysis identified candidate immune exposures from TCR beta sequences and the way those sequences occurred across donors. Among roughly 370 genotyped donors of the cohort, an average of 235,054 unique TCR beta nucleotide sequences were sequenced per donor, roughly 20% of them non-productive. In addition to the first cohort of roughly 700 subjects, a separate validation cohort of 130 or so different subjects was used. Class I and class II HLA loci were covered by the typing at four-digit resolution. Four to six DR-DQ haplotypes were handled as single units for association and clustering, since linkage in the cohort was strong. To predict cytomegalovirus infection status, the study combined high-throughput TCR immunosequencing, statistical association of individual TCRs with disease status, and machine learning. The aim of the study was to test whether cataloging public T cell receptors could identify signatures of past pathogen exposure. Typing coverage differed by locus: A, B, C, DRB1 and DQB1 were typed in roughly 620-630 donors, DQA1 in about 550, DPA1 in nearly 610, and DPB1 in 472. Of the roughly 400 genotyped donors, 65% to 90% fell in the genetic ancestry cluster associated with self-reported Caucasian donors. A later genetic analysis used genome-wide SNP genotypes for about 65% of the roughly 670 donors, treating that subset as a discovery cohort. In an earlier analysis of roughly 540 of the donors, high-throughput TCR beta sequencing was used to judge whether each TCR beta V gene segment behaved as functional or pseudogenic. The study used immunosequencing to profile the T cell repertoires of under 700 subjects and linked those repertoires to cytomegalovirus serostatus. A later analysis re-examined previously published TCR beta repertoires from 500 to 700 donors and added high-resolution HLA genotyping to investigate patterns of TCR occurrence. General study outcomes and caveats: A later analysis found that HLA-associated TCR beta chains were more clonally expanded and had lower generation probabilities than equally common non-associated chains. At a false discovery rate of 0.05, a later analysis linked around 15,000 TCR beta sequences to specific HLA alleles. A further reported finding was that TCR beta sequences accurately predicted the HLA-A and HLA-B alleles for most subjects in the first cohort. The earlier analysis of about 600 of the donors excluded seventeen rarely observed V segments, including chromosome 9 orphons, because counts were too low. Because HLA typing was missing for some donors at each locus, association tests included only the typed subset. Linkage disequilibrium might explain the correlated functional status among segregating V segments, but an unknown experimental factor could not be ruled out. This cohort had only TCR beta chains sequenced, and the lack of alpha or paired-chain data limited which features could be detected. In an earlier analysis of some 500 of the donors, most TCR beta V segments were observed in productive rearrangements about 90% or about 30% of the time, broadly matching IMGT annotations. A cluster of highly shared sequence variants was judged likely to be a technical artifact of the sequencing pipeline. A later analysis reported that several top co-occurrence clusters appeared linked to parvovirus B19, influenza, CMV and Epstein-Barr virus. A few of the identified cytomegalovirus-associated TCR beta chains were confirmed in vitro to be specific for cytomegalovirus antigens. Presence/absence analyses assumed roughly uniform sequencing depth across donors, an assumption that may not hold. The classifier was reported to diagnose cytomegalovirus status with high specificity and sensitivity in both the original and validation cohorts. It was suggested by the authors that the approach could potentially be generalized to other disease states and immunological phenotypes. An association between a missense DCLRE1C variant and V-gene and J-gene trimming of TCR beta chains was found in a later genetic analysis and replicated in an independent cohort. Strong co-occurrence of HLA alleles, especially DR and DQ, made assigning TCR associations to individual alleles difficult. The study listed approximately 160 TCR beta chains as associated with cytomegalovirus. In a later analysis, the rate of TCR association differed among HLA loci, with DRB1 alleles having the most associated TCRs and HLA-C alleles having the fewest. According to a later genetic analysis, donors in an Asian-associated ancestry cluster had fewer N-insertions in productive TCRs than the approximately 650-donor mean. The only immune exposure information available for the cohort was CMV serostatus. While some public TCRs were present in many individuals, most TCR sequences turned up only very rarely across donors. According to a later analysis, most CMV-associated TCR beta chains appeared to be HLA-restricted, and the HLA associations seemed to be driven largely by CMV exposure.

The library was generated by the immunoSEQ multiplex PCR assay. The multiplex PCR relied on a mix of 60 forward primers for TCR Vbeta segments and 13 reverse primers for TCR Jbeta segments. The CDR3 region of rearranged TCR beta genes was amplified from genomic DNA with a multiplex PCR assay. The amplified TCR beta libraries were sequenced on the Illumina HiSeq System as 87-base-pair reads. Concerning the study's data processing: A later analysis tallied around 82 million unique TCR beta chains across the 660 or so repertoires, and about 12 million of those chains were shared by two or more donors. A nearest-neighbor algorithm error-corrected the raw reads and collapsed the reads into unique sequences, merging closely related sequences to remove PCR and sequencing errors. Alignment of CDR3 sequences to IMGT reference sequences was used to assign V, D and J gene segments. For a sequence to be retained, at least a six-nucleotide match to both a V gene segment and a J gene segment was required. A rearrangement was called productive if the CDR3 had no stop codons and remained in frame with V and J, and every other rearrangement was called non-productive. Following IMGT convention, CDR3 was defined as the stretch from the second conserved V-encoded cysteine to the conserved J-encoded phenylalanine. The earlier analysis of about 590 of the donors excluded sequences that lacked an unambiguous match to a single V gene segment. An earlier analysis of 587 of the donors called V segments functional above 56.7% productive rearrangements and segregating when the between-donor standard deviation exceeded 5%. A statistical classification framework was built for diagnosing cytomegalovirus status from the catalog of TCR beta chain sequences. V and J gene assignment, in a later analysis, came from comparing TCR nucleotide sequences with IMGT/GENE-DB human TR gene sequences. In a later analysis, CDR3 sequences and most-parsimonious VDJ recombination scenarios were assigned using the TCRdist pipeline. In a later analysis, every TCR beta chain was defined by the combination of its CDR3 amino acid sequence and its V-gene family, and reads without a unique V-gene family were dropped. As a way to deal with suspected cross-contamination and a sequencing artifact, a later analysis dropped 450 to 700 nucleotide sequences that were highly shared and had low generation probability. In a later analysis, a clonal expansion index was calculated for each public chain from normalized within-repertoire ranks of inferred template counts. Generation probabilities in a later analysis came from a VDJ recombination model fitted to out-of-frame rearrangements, and those results were checked against IGoR. Hypergeometric tests were used in a later analysis to score TCR-TCR, TCR-HLA and TCR-CMV co-occurrence, with a repertoire-size bias correction applied to the TCR pairs. To estimate false discovery rates, a later analysis permuted the HLA or CMV assignments 20 times. In a later analysis, co-occurring TCRs were grouped using DBSCAN, and TCRdist sequence similarity was added for clustering within HLA-allele-positive subsets. Co-occurrence clustering excluded repertoires with fewer than 30,000 or more than 120,000 public chains, plus five with anomalous nucleotide sharing. Held by TCRdb, this immuneACCESS table contains in-frame sequences only and omits some clones. Under half of the omission traces to an unresolved V gene where checked; the cause of the rest is unknown. The D gene and trimming were derived from the DNA, and the V and J assignments and clone size from that table. For this sample the table gives some 150,000 clones, of which about 65% were detected only once. Clones ranked in the top ten supply 2.8% of the sample.

The cohort was made up of roughly 670 healthy bone marrow donors. At the time of sampling, all cohort members were nominally healthy, though unrecorded immune exposures were likely present. The donor tested CMV seronegative and was one of the 352 seronegative cohort members. Every donor gave a peripheral blood sample, and the peripheral blood mononuclear cells from that sample were used for TCR beta sequencing. Genomic DNA was extracted from the blood cell samples with the Qiagen DNeasy Blood Extraction Kit. The TCR was taken from a woman in her thirties in good health and CMV-seronegative. Sequenced input: PBMCs.

The encoded CDR3 is CATTQREYNSPLHF. The DNA sequence is given as TGTGCCACCACCCAGCGGGAGTATAATTCACCCCTCCACTTT. The receptor chain draws on TRBV5-4 and TRBJ1-6, with the D gene uncertain. The CDR3 holds 14 amino acids from the cysteine to the phenylalanine. Just CDR3 DNA is preserved here, 42 bases in frame from base 1. The V and J ends are trimmed by 9 bases and 4 bases, leaving 14 bases between them. CDR1 and CDR2 (SGHNT, YYREEE) derive from the germline V gene (reference sequence).